These 26 T cell receptor beta chains originate from one sample sequenced in a study of identical twins. TCRdb re-analysed the 5' RACE reads in MiXCR, keeping a single row per CDR3 protein. The sample shows about 700,000 distinct CDR3 sequences, less than 10% of them seen only once. This sample also appeared in a second study, on yellow fever vaccine responses in identical twins.

The sample consisted of PBMCs. These TCRs come from a woman aged 18-30 years in good health.

This clonotype was seen ten or more times. This chain links TRBV12-3 or TRBV12-4 with TRBJ1-1; 7 bases are a match to TRBD1. This CDR3 has 13 amino acids. J lost 4 bases, V lost 10 bases, and 9 bases had no gene match. The CDR3 nucleotides read TGTGCCACAAAGGGGGCCTTTGGCACTGAAGCTTTCTTT. Its translation: CATKGAFGTEAFF.

The sample holds many counts of this clonotype. This chain links TRBV28 with TRBJ2-5, with TRBD1 matching over 7 bases. CDR1 MDHEN and CDR2 SYDVKM come from the germline V gene. The CDR3 has 14 amino acids. Trimming cost V 10 bases and J 0 bases; bases outside gene matches: 8. CDR3 in amino acids: CATKKGANQETQYF. The CDR3 coding sequence is TGTGCCACCAAGAAGGGGGCAAACCAAGAGACCCAGTACTTC.

This clonotype occurred a few times. V and J are TRBV15 and TRBJ2-2, with D maybe TRBD2 (6 bases). The CDR3 extends over 15 amino acids. Looked up from germline, CDR1 is LNHNV and CDR2 is YYDKDF (reference sequence). Trimming shortened V by 3 bases and J by 6 bases, and 14 bases separated the two germline ends. This CDR3 is CATSSSGDAAGELFF. The CDR3 DNA sequence: TGTGCCACCAGCAGTTCGGGGGACGCGGCCGGGGAGCTGTTTTTT.

The genes are TRBV7-8 and TRBJ2-7; D uncertain. V lost 8 bases and J lost 2, with 13 bases in between. Germline V gives CDR1 SGHVS, CDR2 FQNEAQ. This CDR3 has 13 residues. CDR3: CASAGLMTYEQYF. CDR3 DNA: TGTGCCAGCGCCGGTCTCATGACCTACGAGCAGTACTTC.

This clonotype was seen only a few times. V usage is TRBV5-1 and J usage is TRBJ2-1; tentative D call: TRBD1 (7 bases). Germline-derived CDR1 and CDR2 are SGHRS and YFSETQ. The CDR3 has 12 amino acids. V shed 4 bases and J shed 12 bases, with 14 bases lying between them. CDR3 sequence reads: CASSLTGEVQFF. DNA of the CDR3: TGCGCCAGCAGCCTCACAGGGGAGGTGCAGTTCTTC.

The rearrangement joins TRBV9 to TRBJ2-2; D is possibly TRBD1 or TRBD2 (5 bases each). V gave up 0 bases and J gave up 6 bases, with 6 bases separating them. The CDR3 totals 13 residues. Germline loops: CDR1 SGDLS, CDR2 YYNGEE. Here the CDR3 DNA reads TGTGCCAGCAGCGTAGTGGGGGCCGGGGAGCTGTTTTTT. This sequence encodes CASSVVGAGELFF.

This clonotype has ten or more counts. The chain joins TRBV4-1 to TRBJ2-5; the D is unclear. In germline, CDR1 is MGHRA, CDR2 YSYEKL. Trimming left V 0 bases short and J 2 bases short, with 7 bases between. This CDR3 region has 14 residues. The CDR3 loop is CASSQEVEQETQYF. In DNA, the CDR3 is TGCGCCAGCAGCCAAGAGGTGGAGCAAGAGACCCAGTACTTC.

This clonotype was counted at least ten times. The chain is built from TRBV28 and TRBJ1-2; 8 bases agree with TRBD1. CDR1 and CDR2 from the germline V gene are MDHEN and SYDVKM. The CDR3 length is 14 residues. With V trimmed by 2 bases and J by 4 bases, 3 bases remained unmatched. For the CDR3, the DNA is TGTGCCAGCAGTTTACAGGGGGCGCCCTATGGCTACACCTTC. This codes for CASSLQGAPYGYTF.

The chain is built from TRBV20-1 and TRBJ2-7, with D perhaps matching TRBD2 (5 bases). V was cut by 5 bases and J by 2 bases, with 13 bases left in between. Germline V gene sequence: CDR1 DFQATT, CDR2 SNEGSKA (reference sequence). This CDR3 is built from 13 residues. CDR3 loop: CSAGRGPAYEQYF. CDR3 nucleotides: TGCAGTGCTGGGCGCGGGCCGGCCTACGAGCAGTACTTC.

This chain links TRBV2 with TRBJ1-6, with 7 bases that match TRBD1. The V gene's germline CDR1 is SNHLY and CDR2 FYNNEI. The CDR3 loop spans 14 amino acids. CDR3 in DNA: TGTGCAGGAGCACAGGGGTACGATAATTCACCCCTCCACTTT. Translation gives CAGAQGYDNSPLHF.

This clonotype was found many times. The rearrangement joins TRBV6-5 to TRBJ2-7; 8 positions match TRBD1. Germline values: CDR1 MNHEY, CDR2 SVGAGI. Trimming at V came to 4 bases and at J to 0 bases, leaving 8 bases not matched to a gene. The CDR3 has 16 amino acids. CDR3: CASSLFWTGSSYEQYF. CDR3 coding DNA: TGTGCCAGCAGTTTATTTTGGACAGGGAGCTCCTACGAGCAGTACTTC.

This clonotype was observed a handful of times. The chain carries TRBV5-5 and TRBJ2-2, with D possibly TRBD1 on 6 matching bases. Germline loops: CDR1 SGHKS, CDR2 YYEKEE (reference sequence). The length of the CDR3 is 17 residues. The germline V and J ends were trimmed by 2 bases and 0 bases, with 14 bases remaining between them. The CDR3 reads CASSLMPNRANTGELFF. The CDR3 DNA is TGTGCCAGCAGCTTAATGCCGAACAGGGCGAACACCGGGGAGCTGTTTTTT.

DNA for the CDR3: TGCAGTGCTTACCCTTCCCACACAGATACGCAGTATTTT. It specifies CSAYPSHTDTQYF. The J gene is TRBJ2-3, the V gene TRBV20-1; D is undetermined. V was shortened by 5 bases and J by 2 bases, with 11 bases between the two germline ends. Germline CDR1 DFQATT, CDR2 SNEGSKA (reference sequence). This CDR3 comprises 13 residues.

This clonotype was counted at least ten times. This rearrangement joins TRBV12-3 or TRBV12-4 to TRBJ2-5; D might be TRBD2 (5 bases). V was pared by 3 bases and J by 5 bases, with 19 bases between. This CDR3 comprises 16 residues. The CDR3 loop is CASSLVGLGSGETQYF. The DNA for the CDR3 is TGTGCCAGCAGTTTGGTCGGACTCGGATCCGGTGAGACCCAGTACTTC.

The rearrangement links TRBV7-9 to TRBJ2-6; TRBD2 might be the D (6 bases). V shed 5 bases and J shed 0 bases, with 14 bases lying between them. This CDR3 contains 17 residues. Per germline, CDR1 SEHNR and CDR2 FQNEAQ (reference sequence). CDR3 DNA sequence: TGTGCCAGCAGCGACCCGGGACTCCTCTCTGGGGCCAACGTCCTGACTTTC. As protein: CASSDPGLLSGANVLTF.

V usage is TRBV20-1 and J usage is TRBJ2-7; D possibly corresponds to TRBD2 (5 bases). CDR3 size: 13 residues. V dropped 3 bases and J dropped 4 bases, with 13 bases sitting between them. Germline V gives CDR1 DFQATT, CDR2 SNEGSKA (reference sequence). The CDR3 spells CSARGSREYEQYF. The CDR3 DNA reads as TGCAGTGCTAGGGGGAGCCGAGAATACGAGCAGTACTTC.

This clonotype was seen ten or more times. CDR3 nucleotides: TGTGCCAGCAGTTTTGGGCCCTACGAGCAGTACTTC. Translated: CASSFGPYEQYF. V usage is TRBV12-3 or TRBV12-4 and J usage is TRBJ2-7; D ambiguous. The ends were cut back, 3 bases at V and 2 bases at J, with 5 bases in the middle. There are 12 residues in the CDR3.

This clonotype was detected ten times or more. The chain uses TRBV10-3 and TRBJ1-2; D remains ambiguous. Germline CDR1 reads ENHRY; CDR2 reads SYGVKD. The length of the CDR3 is 12 residues. V was trimmed by 3 bases and J by 2 bases, leaving 4 bases between them. The CDR3 is CAISDKNYGYTF. The CDR3 DNA sequence: TGTGCCATCAGTGATAAAAACTATGGCTACACCTTC.

This clonotype was detected only a few times. The chain's CDR3 is CASSLGRGDERNTQYF. The DNA for the CDR3 is TGTGCCAGCAGTTTAGGGCGGGGTGATGAAAGAAATACGCAGTATTTT. This chain links TRBV28 with TRBJ2-3, with D tentatively TRBD2 (6 bases). Germline assignment: CDR1 MDHEN and CDR2 SYDVKM. The V gene lost 2 bases and the J gene lost 7 bases, with 19 bases spanning the gap. The CDR3 is 16 amino acids.

This clonotype turned up a few times. The chain uses TRBV13 and TRBJ2-6; D may match TRBD1 or TRBD2 (6 bases each). The V end was cut by 0 bases, the J end by 0 bases, with 9 bases between. Per germline, CDR1 PRHDT and CDR2 FYEKMQ (reference sequence). The CDR3 extends over 17 amino acids. This chain's CDR3 is CASSLGWGASGANVLTF. The CDR3 coding sequence is TGTGCCAGCAGCTTAGGGTGGGGGGCCTCTGGGGCCAACGTCCTGACTTTC.

This clonotype was counted between two and nine times. J is TRBJ2-5 and V is TRBV10-3; D perhaps matches TRBD1 (6 bases). Germline V CDR1 and CDR2: ENHRY, SYGVKD. The CDR3 contains 14 residues. Trimming took off 7 bases at V and 0 bases at J, with 12 bases between the two ends. CDR3 residues: CAINPTGYQETQYF. In DNA, the CDR3 is TGTGCCATCAATCCTACAGGGTACCAAGAGACCCAGTACTTC.

V is TRBV7-9 and J is TRBJ2-7; the D is unclear. V was clipped by 5 bases and J by 3 bases, with 17 bases between them. Germline CDR1 is SEHNR and CDR2 is FQNEAQ (reference sequence). This CDR3 comprises 15 residues. The CDR3 nucleotides are TGTGCCAGCAGCCTCGGGTCCGACCCCGACTACGAGCAGTACTTC. Protein product: CASSLGSDPDYEQYF.

This clonotype was counted a few times. This chain connects TRBV4-3 to TRBJ2-3, with D unclear. CDR3 length: 16 amino acids. The germline gives CDR1 LGHNA, CDR2 YSLEER. V lost 5 bases to trimming and J lost 4 bases, with 19 bases between them. The CDR3 region has the DNA TGCGCCAGCAGCTCCTCAGGTACTGGTACGCCAGATACGCAGTATTTT. Residues: CASSSSGTGTPDTQYF.

This clonotype was seen repeatedly, ten times or more. V gene TRBV3-1 combines with J gene TRBJ2-3; 12 bases line up with TRBD2. The V gene's germline CDR1 is LGHDT and CDR2 YNNKEL (reference sequence). The CDR3 loop spans 19 amino acids. With V trimmed by 4 bases and J by 7 bases, 18 bases remained unmatched. The CDR3 sequence: CASSLRSSRLAGVGNTQYF. The CDR3 region has the DNA TGTGCCAGCAGCCTACGATCGTCGAGACTAGCGGGAGTTGGTAATACGCAGTATTTT.

The chain recombines TRBV7-2 with TRBJ2-5; 8 bases match TRBD1. This CDR3 spans 15 amino acids. Per germline, CDR1 SGHTA and CDR2 FQGNSA. The ends lost 1 base at V and 7 bases at J; junction bases unmatched: 8. The CDR3 coding sequence is TGTGCCAGCAGCTTAGTGGGACAGGACTTGGGGACCCAGTACTTC. Translating it yields CASSLVGQDLGTQYF.

This clonotype was recorded at least ten times. The rearrangement uses TRBV24-1 and TRBJ2-1; D unresolved. The CDR3 has 13 amino acids. V was trimmed by 5 bases and J by 5 bases, leaving 9 bases between them. The germline gives CDR1 KGHDR, CDR2 SFDVKD. CDR3 sequence (DNA): TGTGCCACCAGTGCTAGACCAGACAATGAGCAGTTCTTC. Its translation is CATSARPDNEQFF.